This entry is about one T cell receptor (beta chain). Its target is not known. This sample was taken from a study of T cell responses to AZD1222 COVID-19 vaccine. Study-level findings and limits: CD4 TCRs linked to vaccination spanned spike, dominating at 160-218 and 743-854. Just a handful of AZD1222 recipients were seropositive at baseline. Reports indicate that nearly half of spike-specific TCRs are directed at unmutated variant regions.

The method was immunoSEQ multiplex PCR; TCRdb's version includes in-frame clones alone and lacks a portion of them. The repertoire includes some 96,000 clones, about 83% of them detected once, and roughly 15% sits in the top ten. The source of this sequence is an adult in good health. The sample was peripheral blood, taken on day 0 of AZD1222 vaccination.

The chain's CDR3 is CASSQVEGGSGKHNEQFF. CDR3 nucleotide sequence: TGCGCCAGCAGCCAAGTTGAGGGCGGGAGTGGCAAGCACAATGAGCAGTTCTTC. The J gene is TRBJ2-1, the V gene TRBV4-3; 7 bases agree with TRBD2. V shed 1 base, J shed 5 bases, and the junction held 14 bases outside the gene matches. The CDR3 contains 18 residues. Germline lookup yields CDR1 LGHNA and CDR2 YSLEER.